Presented here are 9 T cell receptor beta chains from one specimen sequenced in a study of blood T cell repertoires in COVID-19. Method: immunoSEQ multiplex PCR; TCRdb's copy keeps in-frame clones and lacks some. The sample shows approximately 200,000 clones, approximately 85% of them seen only once. The specimen sequenced was peripheral blood. These TCRs come from a man in his forties or fifties with acute or convalescent COVID-19.

This clone was seen once. The gene calls are TRBV5-4 and TRBJ1-1; TRBD1 might be the D (6 bases). CDR1 is SGHNT, CDR2 YYREEE, per germline (reference sequence). CDR3 length: 14 residues. V was shortened by 3 bases and J by 1 base, with 10 bases between the two germline ends. This CDR3 reads CASSWTASNTEAFF. In DNA form, the CDR3 reads TGTGCCAGCAGCTGGACAGCGTCGAACACTGAAGCTTTCTTT.

About this clone: At the DNA level, this CDR3 is encoded by other sequences in the same sample as well. The V gene is TRBV5-4, the J gene TRBJ2-7; a possible D gene is TRBD1 (5 bases). This CDR3 has 15 residues. Germline lookup yields CDR1 SGHNT and CDR2 YYREEE (reference sequence). V lost 3 bases, J lost 0 bases, and 13 bases lay in between. The CDR3 sequence: CASSWGGASSYEQYF. CDR3 coding DNA: TGTGCCAGCAGCTGGGGTGGGGCCAGCTCCTACGAGCAGTACTTC.

The table lists this clone with a few counts. V usage is TRBV2 and J usage is TRBJ1-4; D remains ambiguous. Germline V lookup: CDR1 SNHLY, CDR2 FYNNEI. The V end was cut by 8 bases, the J end by 8 bases, with 15 bases between. The CDR3 runs 13 residues. The CDR3 loop is CASGEREGEKLFF. CDR3 in DNA: TGTGCCAGCGGGGAGAGGGAGGGCGAAAAACTGTTTTTT.

The rearrangement uses TRBV6-5 and TRBJ1-2, with D perhaps matching TRBD1 (5 bases). This CDR3 spans 15 amino acids. V was shortened by 7 bases and J by 4 bases, with 19 bases between the two germline ends. Germline V CDR1 and CDR2: MNHEY, SVGAGI. For the CDR3, the DNA is TGTGCCAGCACCATCACCCAGGGTTCGGGCTATGGCTACACCTTC. This codes for CASTITQGSGYGYTF.

The chain recombines TRBV29-1 with TRBJ1-1; possibly TRBD1 for D (5 bases). The ends were cut back, 2 bases at V and 7 bases at J, with 20 bases in the middle. This CDR3 comprises 15 residues. From germline, CDR1 is SQVTM and CDR2 ANQGSEA. The CDR3 reads CSVEKGRGRVGEAFF. As DNA, the CDR3 is TGCAGCGTTGAAAAGGGGAGGGGAAGGGTCGGTGAAGCTTTCTTT.

This clone was counted once. The V gene is TRBV6-5, the J gene TRBJ2-3, with 8 bases fitting TRBD2. The CDR3 spans 13 residues. CDR1 and CDR2 (germline): MNHEY, SVGAGI. V dropped 10 bases and J dropped 5; count of bases not matched to a gene: 8. The CDR3 region has the DNA TGTGCCATCTCGGGGGGGGCCATAGATACGCAGTATTTT. This sequence encodes CAISGGAIDTQYF.

The V call is TRBV5-1, the J call TRBJ2-3; D is unclear. Germline V lookup: CDR1 SGHRS, CDR2 YFSETQ. V lost 1 base, J lost 0 bases, and 12 bases lay in between. The CDR3 consists of 16 residues. The CDR3 sequence: CASSLIPGTSTDTQYF. CDR3 bases: TGCGCCAGCAGCTTGATACCAGGAACTAGCACAGATACGCAGTATTTT.

The chain recombines TRBV11-1 with TRBJ2-2; TRBD2 matches at 7 bases. Looked up from germline, CDR1 is SGHAT and CDR2 is FQDESV (reference sequence). The CDR3 sequence is 18 residues long. Trimming cost V 0 bases and J 2 bases; bases outside gene matches: 9. The CDR3 sequence is CASSLAPGLSSNTGELFF. CDR3 sequence (DNA): TGTGCCAGCAGCTTAGCCCCGGGACTATCATCAAACACCGGGGAGCTGTTTTTT.

V gene TRBV9 combines with J gene TRBJ1-1; D might be TRBD1 (6 bases). CDR3 size: 16 residues. Trimming left V 3 bases short and J 3 bases short, with 18 bases between. CDR1 and CDR2 from the germline V gene are SGDLS and YYNGEE. This CDR3 reads CASSALGTLRDTEAFF. The DNA for the CDR3 is TGTGCCAGCAGCGCCCTAGGGACACTACGGGACACTGAAGCTTTCTTT.